This TCR beta chain was recorded in a study of CD4 and CD8 cells across lung adenocarcinoma regions. This clonotype was seen a handful of times. Germline-derived CDR1 and CDR2 are LGHDT and YNNKEL (reference sequence). Unmatched junction bases numbered 4, after V lost 1 base and J lost 5 bases. The CDR3 has 15 amino acids. Via MiXCR, TCRdb re-called the PCR reads, giving one row per CDR3 protein. In the table there are under 20,000 distinct CDR3 sequences, more than 45% of which are singletons. Donors had localized lung adenocarcinoma, a non-small cell lung cancer. The rearrangement uses TRBV3-1 and TRBJ2-1; 8 positions agree with TRBD1. The TCR comes from a male donor with lung adenocarcinoma. The CD4 and CD8 labels of this study may be unreliable. Sequencing was performed on CD4+ T cells from the margin of a lung tumor. CDR3: CASSQARGPHNEQFF. CDR3 DNA: TGTGCCAGCAGCCAAGCCAGGGGGCCCCACAATGAGCAGTTCTTC.